The sequence of this T cell receptor (beta chain) was determined in a study of T cell repertoires in cytomegalovirus infection. Study details: Recently described HLA-C-restricted plus well-studied HLA-B-restricted CMV epitopes were used. Carrying CMV and the relevant HLA type showed in public TCR beta signatures.

Only one count was recorded for this clonotype. Its cognate antigen is unknown. This CDR3 spans 12 amino acids. Germline loops: CDR1 MDHEN, CDR2 SYDVKM. Trimming shortened V by 6 bases and J by 10 bases, and 13 bases separated the two germline ends. TCRdb reanalysed the reads using MiXCR and keeps one entry per CDR3 protein. Found here are approximately 600,000 distinct CDR3 sequences, approximately 40% of them singletons; the top ten hold more than 40%. Study outcomes and limitations: Dominant in the ex vivo response were TCR beta clonotypes restricted by HLA-C and specific for CMV. Individuals carrying CMV plus the relevant HLA were identified by cumulative frequency of public TCR beta families.

The chain recombines TRBV28 with TRBJ2-1; tentative D call: TRBD1 (6 bases). The sequencing here drew on cultured PBMCs, taken from culture after CMV antigen stimulation. The sequence came from a human donor in good health (CMV status not recorded). Some clones in this sample may be carry-over from other donors' samples. The CDR3 DNA reads TGTGCCAGCAGGAGGGGGAGTCGGGAGCAGTTCTTC. Protein product: CASRRGSREQFF.